A selection of T cell receptor beta chains follows, all from one sample in a study of a mutant IDH1 vaccine in newly diagnosed glioma. Which antigens these TCRs recognize remains unknown. Data came from immunoSEQ multiplex PCR; TCRdb stores just in-frame clones and leaves some out. The table lists around 130,000 clones, 80% of them singletons. This specimen consisted of PBMCs, obtained from a glioma patient whose treatment included an IDH1 peptide vaccine. These receptors were taken from a man aged 35 to 55 with glioma. Both conserved end residues are part of each CDR3. The D gene is left open where the match is weak. The listing skips clone size in some rows; elsewhere it reads once, few, many or a size class.

j_call d_call v_call clone_size cdr3_aa cdr3_nt
TRBJ1-5 - TRBV6-4 - CASSGRAGDQPQHF TGTGCCAGCAGTGGTAGGGCCGGGGATCAGCCCCAGCATTTT
TRBJ1-3 TRBD1 TRBV6-6 - CASSRDRASAGNTIYF TGTGCCAGCAGTCGGGACAGGGCATCTGCTGGAAACACCATATATTTT
TRBJ2-2 - TRBV5-1 - CASSIIARATNTGELFF TGCGCCAGCAGCATCATAGCCAGGGCGACGAACACCGGGGAGCTGTTTTTT
TRBJ2-2 TRBD2 TRBV7-2 - CASSTGLAGGPGTGELFF TGTGCCAGCAGCACCGGACTAGCGGGGGGGCCGGGCACCGGGGAGCTGTTTTTT
TRBJ1-2 - TRBV30 few CAWRGSGGYTF TGTGCCTGGAGAGGGAGCGGTGGCTACACCTTC
TRBJ2-5 - TRBV4-3 - CASSPGSGFKETQYF TGCGCCAGCAGCCCCGGATCGGGGTTCAAAGAGACCCAGTACTTC
TRBJ1-4 - TRBV28 - CASSLSGRGNEKLFF TGTGCCAGCAGTTTAAGTGGGCGGGGAAATGAAAAACTGTTTTTT
TRBJ2-2 - TRBV28 - CASSFAGAGGELFF TGTGCCAGCAGTTTTGCAGGGGCCGGCGGGGAGCTGTTTTTT
TRBJ1-2 - TRBV7-2 - CASSFDSGGLSNYGYTF TGTGCCAGCAGCTTTGACAGTGGGGGCCTTTCTAACTATGGCTACACCTTC
TRBJ2-1 - TRBV19 - CASSIGQLSYNEQFF TGTGCCAGTAGTATAGGCCAGCTCTCCTACAATGAGCAGTTCTTC
TRBJ2-2 - TRBV7-2 - CASSLVGHSTGELFF TGTGCCAGCAGCTTAGTGGGCCACAGCACCGGGGAGCTGTTTTTT
TRBJ1-2 TRBD1 TRBV28 - CASSGAPWTGWYGYTF TGTGCCAGCAGTGGGGCACCCTGGACAGGGTGGTATGGCTACACCTTC
TRBJ1-5 - TRBV5-1 - CASSLAGGTQPQHF TGCGCCAGCAGCTTGGCGGGGGGCACTCAGCCCCAGCATTTT
TRBJ1-4 - TRBV7-9 - CASSLGAGGLFF TGTGCCAGCAGCTTAGGGGCCGGAGGACTGTTTTTT
TRBJ2-7 TRBD2 TRBV19 - CASSTGLAGAREQYF TGTGCCAGTAGTACTGGACTAGCGGGGGCTCGTGAGCAGTACTTC
TRBJ2-7 TRBD1 TRBV10-3 once CAISESGQGLYEQYF TGTGCCATCAGTGAGTCCGGACAGGGGCTGTACGAGCAGTACTTC
TRBJ1-2 - TRBV7-9 - CASSLEPGRPDNGYTF TGTGCCAGCAGCCTCGAACCCGGGAGACCGGACAATGGCTACACCTTC
TRBJ1-6 - TRBV5-6 - CASSEQGRYNSPLHF TGTGCCAGCAGCGAACAGGGTCGGTATAATTCACCCCTCCACTTT
TRBJ1-2 - TRBV28 - CASSLYRGGASGYTF TGTGCCAGCAGTTTGTACCGGGGAGGGGCGAGTGGCTACACCTTC
TRBJ1-4 - TRBV6-7 few CASSYSWGVFYLSGMKTLFF TGTGCCAGCAGTTACTCGTGGGGGGTTTTCTATCTCTCTGGAATGAAAACGCTGTTTTTT
TRBJ2-1 TRBD2 TRBV4-3 once CASSQGVDYWTSGYNEQFF TGCGCCAGCAGCCAAGGGGTGGACTACTGGACTAGCGGTTACAATGAGCAGTTCTTC
TRBJ2-6 TRBD2 TRBV6-7 - CASSTPGLAGPSGANVLTF TGTGCCAGCAGCACACCTGGACTAGCGGGACCCTCTGGGGCCAACGTCCTGACTTTC
TRBJ2-3 - TRBV7-9 - CASSSGPGLDTDTQYF TGTGCCAGCAGCTCCGGGCCGGGACTTGACACAGATACGCAGTATTTT
TRBJ2-1 - TRBV2 once CASSVGRSSYNEQFF TGTGCCAGCAGTGTTGGGAGAAGCTCCTACAATGAGCAGTTCTTC
TRBJ2-3 - TRBV10-3 - CAISGGSYTDTQYF TGTGCCATCAGTGGGGGGTCGTACACAGATACGCAGTATTTT
TRBJ2-7 TRBD1 TRBV11-2 - CASSLGTGSYSYEQYF TGTGCCAGCAGCTTAGGGACAGGGAGCTACTCCTACGAGCAGTACTTC
TRBJ2-2 - TRBV9 - CASSVDGGELFF TGTGCCAGCAGCGTAGATGGCGGGGAGCTGTTTTTT
TRBJ1-2 TRBD1 TRBV5-1 - CASSSPQGASGYTF TGCGCCAGCAGCTCTCCACAGGGGGCTAGTGGCTACACCTTC
TRBJ2-7 TRBD1 TRBV5-4 - CASSSGTASFYEQYF TGTGCCAGCAGCTCTGGGACAGCAAGTTTCTACGAGCAGTACTTC
TRBJ2-2 TRBD1 TRBV30 - CAWSTKSWGTADTGELFF TGTGCCTGGAGTACAAAGTCGTGGGGGACAGCCGACACCGGGGAGCTGTTTTTT
TRBJ2-7 - TRBV5-8 - CASRPRTYEQYF TGTGCCAGCAGGCCCAGGACCTACGAGCAGTACTTC
TRBJ2-3 TRBD2 TRBV5-1 - CASSLTSVSTDTQYF TGCGCCAGCAGCTTGACTAGCGTAAGCACAGATACGCAGTATTTT
TRBJ1-1 TRBD1 TRBV7-9 - CASSPHDRGGTEAFF TGTGCCAGCAGCCCCCACGACAGGGGTGGTACTGAAGCTTTCTTT
TRBJ1-1 TRBD1 TRBV28 - CASSSWTGVNTEAFF TGTGCCAGCAGTTCCTGGACAGGGGTTAACACTGAAGCTTTCTTT
TRBJ2-7 TRBD1 TRBV4-3 few CASSQGTGKSSYEQYF TGCGCCAGCAGCCAGGGGACAGGGAAGAGCTCCTACGAGCAGTACTTC
TRBJ1-5 - TRBV19 - CARPYRPNQPQHF TGTGCCAGGCCTTACAGGCCCAATCAGCCCCAGCATTTT
TRBJ1-1 - TRBV28 - CASRGSWNTEAFF TGTGCCAGCAGAGGAAGTTGGAACACTGAAGCTTTCTTT
TRBJ2-3 - TRBV6-1 - CASSVGHPTDTQYF TGTGCCAGCAGTGTGGGACACCCCACAGATACGCAGTATTTT
TRBJ1-1 TRBD1 TRBV14 once CASSQRTGANTEAFF TGTGCCAGCAGCCAACGGACAGGAGCGAACACTGAAGCTTTCTTT
TRBJ1-5 - TRBV30 few CASQTGLEPQHF TGTGCCTCACAAACAGGGTTGGAGCCCCAGCATTTT
TRBJ2-2 TRBD1 TRBV19 - CASKRTGVNTGELFF TGTGCCAGTAAACGGACAGGGGTGAACACCGGGGAGCTGTTTTTT
TRBJ1-1 - TRBV30 - CAWRFKNTEAFF TGTGCCTGGAGGTTTAAGAACACTGAAGCTTTCTTT
TRBJ1-6 - TRBV5-6 - CASSFGKRINSPLHF TGTGCCAGCAGCTTTGGGAAGAGGATTAATTCACCCCTCCACTTT
TRBJ1-5 - TRBV6-5 few CASGRRVEGQPQHF TGTGCCAGCGGCCGAAGGGTTGAGGGTCAGCCCCAGCATTTT
TRBJ1-2 TRBD1 TRBV7-3 - CASSQTGGRGYTF TGTGCCAGCAGCCAAACAGGGGGGAGAGGCTACACCTTC
TRBJ2-7 - TRBV6-1 - CASRVDGPYEQYF TGTGCCAGCAGAGTCGACGGGCCCTACGAGCAGTACTTC
TRBJ2-7 - TRBV4-3 - CASSQELKRQYYEQYF TGCGCCAGCAGCCAAGAACTAAAGCGACAGTACTACGAGCAGTACTTC
TRBJ2-4 - TRBV7-2 once CASSFRHLAQSAKNIQYF TGTGCCAGCAGCTTCCGACACCTCGCCCAATCAGCCAAAAACATTCAGTACTTC
TRBJ2-5 TRBD2 TRBV27 few CASSASGGKTQYF TGTGCCAGCAGCGCTAGCGGGGGAAAGACCCAGTACTTC
TRBJ2-2 TRBD1 TRBV5-1 - CASREGQGVPNTGELFF TGCGCCAGCAGGGAGGGACAGGGGGTACCGAACACCGGGGAGCTGTTTTTT
TRBJ2-6 - TRBV2 - CASSSTQGAGANVLTF TGTGCCAGCAGTTCAACACAGGGCGCTGGGGCCAACGTCCTGACTTTC
TRBJ2-7 - TRBV5-6 - CASSFTGFPGEQYF TGTGCCAGCAGCTTTACAGGGTTCCCAGGCGAGCAGTACTTC
TRBJ2-7 TRBD2 TRBV28 - CASSLWVGLAGKGEQYF TGTGCCAGCAGTTTATGGGTTGGGCTAGCGGGAAAGGGCGAGCAGTACTTC